These 14 T cell receptor beta chains share one sample of origin, sequenced in a study of blood T cell repertoires in COVID-19 (dated by TCRdb to the early 2020s). Receptors were amplified or captured by the immunoSEQ multiplex PCR assay. Imported from immuneACCESS, the table was reduced by TCRdb to in-frame sequences with V and J called. These copies leave out some clones; in studies compared against another copy, an unresolved V gene accounts for under half, and the cause of the remainder is not known. Within this sample are under 300,000 clones, with more than 80% of them counted one time only. Under 3.5% of the sample is taken by the ten largest. The source material was peripheral blood. The receptors come from a woman aged 30 to 39 with active or convalescent COVID-19.

The rearrangement links TRBV28 to TRBJ2-1; D ambiguous. The germline gives CDR1 MDHEN, CDR2 SYDVKM. The CDR3 loop spans 17 amino acids. V shed 6 bases and J shed 0 bases, with 18 bases lying between them. CDR3 in DNA: TGTGCCAGCAGCCCTGCCCTTGACTTCACCTCCTACAATGAGCAGTTCTTC. It encodes CASSPALDFTSYNEQFF. Full variable domain (rest looked up from reference TRBV28 and TRBJ2-1): DVKVTQSSRYLVKRTGEKVFLECVQDMDHENMFWYRQDPGLGLRLIYFSYDVKMKEKGDIPEGYSVSREKKERFSLILESASTNQTSMYLCASSPALDFTSYNEQFFGPGTRLTVL.

The J gene is TRBJ1-2, the V gene TRBV9, with 8 nucleotides matching TRBD1. This CDR3 comprises 17 residues. The ends lost 3 bases at V and 8 bases at J; junction bases unmatched: 18. The germline CDR1 and CDR2 sequences are SGDLS and YYNGEE. CDR3: CASSGGQGGSWGSGYTF. CDR3 coding DNA: TGTGCCAGCAGCGGTGGACAGGGAGGGAGCTGGGGGAGCGGCTACACCTTC. The full variable domain, its missing parts supplied by reference TRBV9 and TRBJ1-2, is DSGVTQTPKHLITATGQRVTLRCSPRSGDLSVYWYQQSLDQGLQFLIQYYNGEERAKGNILERFSAQQFPDLHSELNLSSLELGDSALYFCASSGGQGGSWGSGYTFGSGTRLTVV.

V gene TRBV7-2 combines with J gene TRBJ1-2; TRBD1 might be the D (6 bases). V was trimmed by 1 base and J by 7 bases, leaving 19 bases between them. CDR1 is SGHTA and CDR2 is FQGNSA in the germline V gene. The CDR3 has 16 amino acids. The chain's CDR3 is CASSLVGPTTGSGYTF. Here the CDR3 DNA reads TGTGCCAGCAGCTTAGTAGGTCCCACAACAGGGAGTGGCTACACCTTC.

The chain couples TRBV10-1 to TRBJ2-2; D unresolved. The CDR3 loop spans 13 amino acids. V was shortened by 1 base and J by 4 bases, with 4 bases between the two germline ends. Germline V gives CDR1 WNHNN, CDR2 SYGVQD (reference sequence). CDR3 in amino acids: CASSEFRTGELFF. The CDR3 region has the DNA TGCGCCAGCAGTGAGTTCCGCACCGGGGAGCTGTTTTTT.

The chain uses TRBV5-4 and TRBJ2-2; possibly TRBD2 for D (5 bases). The CDR3 totals 18 residues. Trimming stripped 6 bases from V and 4 bases from J, with 25 bases between. Germline V lookup: CDR1 SGHNT, CDR2 YYREEE (reference sequence). CDR3 residues: CASNFRTGPGLRTGELFF. CDR3 nucleotides: TGTGCCAGCAACTTTCGAACGGGCCCGGGGTTGCGCACCGGGGAGCTGTTTTTT.

V is TRBV9 and J is TRBJ2-1; 13 nucleotides match TRBD2. The CDR3 is 19 amino acids. J was trimmed by 7 bases and V by 4 bases; bases with no gene match: 17. CDR1 and CDR2 from the germline V gene are SGDLS and YYNGEE. The CDR3: CASSPRQEGLAGAGNEQFF. In nucleotides, the CDR3 is TGTGCCAGCAGCCCCCGACAGGAAGGACTAGCGGGGGCCGGGAATGAGCAGTTCTTC.

This clone appeared a single time. The chain recombines TRBV12-3 or TRBV12-4 with TRBJ1-2; D unclear. This CDR3 is built from 12 residues. V lost 6 bases and J lost 1, with 6 bases in between. CDR3 region: CASSVNNYGYTF. CDR3 in DNA: TGTGCCAGCAGCGTTAATAACTATGGCTACACCTTC.

The DNA for the CDR3 is TGTGCCAGCAGTTTAATGGCAGGGGAAGGTCAGCCCCAGCATTTT. Translating gives CASSLMAGEGQPQHF. The chain employs TRBV28 and TRBJ1-5; possibly TRBD1 for D (6 bases). This CDR3 is 15 amino acids long. The V gene lost 2 bases and the J gene lost 6 bases, with 14 bases spanning the gap. Germline V lookup: CDR1 MDHEN, CDR2 SYDVKM.

The rearrangement joins TRBV14 to TRBJ1-2; 9 nucleotides align to TRBD1. The CDR3 runs to 16 residues. V was pared by 0 bases and J by 2 bases, with 4 bases of the junction left unmatched. Germline CDR1 SGHDN, CDR2 FVKESK. The CDR3 DNA follows: TGTGCCAGCAGCCAAGATTGGGGACAGGGCAACTATGGCTACACCTTC. It encodes CASSQDWGQGNYGYTF.

The J gene is TRBJ1-1, the V gene TRBV27, with no clear D. Germline lookup yields CDR1 MNHEY and CDR2 SMNVEV (reference sequence). The CDR3 extends over 13 amino acids. Trimming shortened V by 5 bases and J by 3 bases, and 10 bases separated the two germline ends. The CDR3 loop reads CASSPAGYTEAFF. CDR3 nucleotides: TGTGCCAGCAGTCCCGCGGGGTACACTGAAGCTTTCTTT.

This clone occurred a few times. The chain is built from TRBV6-4 and TRBJ2-3, with 9 positions matching TRBD2. J lost 5 bases, V lost 8 bases, and 8 bases had no gene match. This CDR3 has 14 residues. Germline loops: CDR1 MRHNA, CDR2 SNTAGT. This chain's CDR3 is CASSPSGARDTQYF. DNA for the CDR3: TGTGCCAGCTCTCCTAGCGGGGCGAGAGATACGCAGTATTTT.

This sequence joins TRBV9 and TRBJ2-6; possibly TRBD2 for D (7 bases). Deletions cut 0 bases from V and 2 bases from J, with 18 bases between. This CDR3 has 19 residues. Germline CDR1 and CDR2: SGDLS and YYNGEE. This CDR3 is CASSVDGGRLRTGANVLTF. The CDR3 DNA reads TGTGCCAGCAGCGTAGACGGGGGGCGCCTCCGAACTGGGGCCAACGTCCTGACTTTC.

V usage is TRBV7-2 and J usage is TRBJ2-1; TRBD2 matches at 15 bases. Trimming cost V 4 bases and J 8 bases; bases outside gene matches: 6. This CDR3 contains 16 residues. Germline CDR1 is SGHTA and CDR2 is FQGNSA. The CDR3 is CASSSGTSGGSHEQFF. CDR3 nucleotide sequence: TGTGCCAGCAGCTCCGGGACTAGCGGGGGGTCGCATGAGCAGTTCTTC.

J is TRBJ1-5 and V is TRBV6-6, with D tentatively TRBD1 (6 bases). V shed 6 bases and J shed 6 bases, with 12 bases lying between them. The length of the CDR3 is 13 residues. The germline V gene has CDR1 MNHNY and CDR2 SVGAGI (reference sequence). The CDR3 loop is CASRGQLGQPQHF. Written as DNA, the CDR3 is TGTGCCAGCAGAGGACAGCTGGGTCAGCCCCAGCATTTT.